The TCR beta chain under discussion was sequenced for a study of blood T cell repertoires in COVID-19. CDR1 and CDR2 from the germline V gene are LGHDT and YNNKEL (reference sequence). The CDR3 runs to 12 residues. V was pared by 0 bases and J by 8 bases, with 6 bases between. The study counted Cohort 3 donors as recovered given two negative PCRs, clearance, or symptom resolution. Here immunoSEQ multiplex PCR was the method, and the copy in TCRdb shows in-frame clones only, minus some. There are some 320,000 clones in the sample; roughly 90% occur only once, and 2.6% lies in the top ten. The specimen was PBMCs or T cells enriched from blood (not recorded which). This chain connects TRBV3-1 (or the pseudogene TRBV3-2) to TRBJ2-3; no reliable D call. This sequence originates from a man between 60 and 75 years old who had recovered from COVID-19. CDR3 amino acids: CASSQDRVTQYF. The CDR3 DNA reads TGTGCCAGCAGCCAAGATCGGGTTACGCAGTATTTT.